The present T cell receptor (beta chain) was sequenced within a study of memory CD4+ T cells and cytomegalovirus serostatus. About the research overall: Donors were healthy Belgian adults, 8 to 10 CMV seropositive and approximately 25 seronegative. Study-level findings and limits: Repertoires predicted CMV serostatus with median bootstrapped AUC of approximately 0.95. Suggested: most of the CMV-linked TCR signature lies in CD4+ memory cells.

Single viable CD3+CD4+CD8-CD45RO+ cells were sorted as the memory CD4+ T cells. Clones were read by immunoSEQ multiplex PCR, and TCRdb kept only the in-frame ones, dropping some. Here the sample spans around 49,000 clones, roughly three quarters being singletons. V gave up 6 bases and J gave up 0 bases, with 15 bases separating them. Germline CDR1 reads WNHNN; CDR2 reads SYGVQD (reference sequence). The CDR3 runs 16 residues. As for this clone: The antigen is not known.

This TCR derives from an adult in good health and CMV-seronegative. Sample: memory CD4+ T cells from blood. This chain uses TRBV10-1 with TRBJ2-1; possibly TRBD1 or TRBD2 for D (5 bases each). CDR3 residues: CASSPPWGSSYNEQFF. Written as DNA, the CDR3 is TGCGCCAGCAGCCCCCCGTGGGGGAGCTCCTACAATGAGCAGTTCTTC.